This T cell receptor beta chain stems from a study of metastatic and nonmetastatic thyroid tumors. Study-level information: Patients with malignant and benign thyroid disease provided blood and tumor or nodule tissue, whose repertoires were compared. Study outcomes and limitations: In blood and tumor, TCR beta diversity was reportedly significantly higher in malignant thyroid tumors than in benign nodules.

All patients were untreated before thyroid surgery. Germline CDR1 and CDR2: SGHAT and FQDESV (reference sequence). Trimming removed 5 bases from V and 0 bases from J, with 11 bases in between. The CDR3 is 14 amino acids. Sample share makes this clone medium-sized. The antigen is undetermined. Per the original data handling: Between-group CDR3 differences, defined by clinicopathological status, yielded a distant-metastasis classifier for papillary thyroid cancer. Through MiXCR, TCRdb re-clonotyped the PCR reads. Clone size and V and J calls follow TCRdb, not the original study. The sample shows 20,000 to 25,000 clones, roughly 20% of them seen only once.

Sequencing was carried out using blood. The sequence came from a female donor with papillary thyroid cancer or a benign thyroid nodule (not recorded which). Some clones in this sample may be carry-over from other donors' samples. The chain employs TRBV11-1 and TRBJ2-7; tentatively, D is TRBD2 (6 bases). The CDR3 DNA reads as TGTGCCAGCAGCGGGACTGCCGGCTCCTACGAGCAGTACTTC. This gives the protein CASSGTAGSYEQYF.